This entry is about one TCR beta chain. What it binds is unknown. The data were obtained in a study of T cell responses to AZD1222 COVID-19 vaccine. The overall study: Second-dose recipients at about 4 or about 12 weeks were treated as one pooled group.

The CDR3 consists of 18 residues. Trimming stripped 3 bases from V and 4 bases from J, with 22 bases between. Germline V gene data show CDR1 as LGHNA and CDR2 as YNFKEQ. Profiled with immunoSEQ multiplex PCR; TCRdb holds only in-frame clones, not every one. The table records more than 95,000 clones, 80% to 90% of them present only once. Whole-study results and caveats: Mostly white British, mostly female donors; authors suggested clonal diversity may be underestimated. Vaccine-associated CD4 TCRs ranged over spike, dominating at 160-218 and 743-854.

The sequencing used peripheral blood, collected on day 0 of AZD1222 vaccination. V and J are TRBV4-2 and TRBJ2-1, with a tentative D call TRBD2 (6 bases). This sequence was found in an adult in good health. CDR3 protein: CASSHGAGPGIEYNEQFF. In DNA form, the CDR3 reads TGTGCCAGCAGCCATGGGGCGGGACCGGGAATCGAGTACAATGAGCAGTTCTTC.